Many counts were recorded for the clone carrying this TCR beta chain. The CDR3 regions of TCR beta were amplified from RNA transcripts. First-round RT-PCR with HTBI primers amplified the TCR CDR3 region. TCRdb recomputed calls from the multiplex PCR reads with MiXCR, one row per CDR3 protein. The top ten hold 34% of the sample, which has over 300,000 distinct CDR3 sequences, roughly 13% seen once. The data are from a study of T cells in Graves' hyperthyroidism and ophthalmopathy. Study details: Sampling of peripheral blood happened at initial diagnosis, prior to any treatment.

Trimming removed 5 bases from V and 3 bases from J; junction bases left unmatched: 6. CDR3 length: 14 amino acids. The V gene's germline CDR1 is DFQATT and CDR2 SNEGSKA (reference sequence). The V call is TRBV20-1, the J call TRBJ1-1; 10 nucleotides agree with TRBD1. Sequencing was done on a sample of blood. This clonotype was obtained from a woman between 40 and 50 years old with Graves' ophthalmopathy. The CDR3 loop is CSALAGQGHTEAFF. CDR3 bases: TGCAGTGCTCTTGCGGGACAGGGGCACACTGAAGCTTTCTTT.